This T cell receptor (beta chain) appears in the sequencing data of a study of shared clonotypes between healthy human individuals (TCRdb year 2020). Study-level background: The cohort included three men and a couple of women between 18 and 49 years of age. Per donor, three plates each were used for CD4 naive and CD4 memory, two for CD8 naive, and one for CD8 memory. Between about 0.8 and 9 billion PBMCs per donor were obtained by leukapheresis. To estimate repertoire size and how much clonotype sharing occurs between individuals, the study deeply sequenced the blood TCR repertoires of about five healthy adults. Different laboratories and diverse techniques were used to prepare libraries and sequence TCR repertoires, to increase sequencing depth and limit assay-specific biases.

CD8 naive samples were obtained by positive selection for CCR7 among CD45RO-negative cells, yielding a CD45RA+CCR7+ population from which TemRA cells were excluded. The donors were healthy, HIV-negative adults who had no recently reported acute infections or vaccinations. Every donor was a Caucasian adult residing in Nashville, Tennessee, USA. After blood collection by leukapheresis, PBMCs were isolated using Ficoll-Histopaque density gradient centrifugation and then cryopreserved in the vapor phase of liquid nitrogen. Analytical flow cytometry was used to check the purity and quantity of every magnetically sorted T cell population. Genomic DNA was isolated from each sorted fraction and quantified by UV absorbance on a Nanodrop 2000c. On this clone: Its antigen remains undetermined. No much larger clone exists at a distance of one base, and base qualities are not known.

The CDR3 numbers 12 residues from cysteine through phenylalanine. Just the 36-base CDR3 DNA is kept, in frame starting at base 1. Trimming at the junction amounts to 1 base on V and 6 bases on J, and the germline ends lie 6 bases apart. The germline V gene gives CDR1 as MDHEN and CDR2 as SYDVKM. Results the study describes overall, beyond this receptor: Larger estimated clonotype richness was generally found for naive subsets than for memory subsets. When a few donors were compared, the shared fraction of clonotypes was roughly 4.8% for naive CD4, roughly 3.3% for naive CD8, 2.3% for memory CD4, and roughly 0.43% for memory CD8. Incomplete sequencing was indicated by rarefaction of sorted-subset datasets, despite the large sequencing depth. Compared with non-shared clonotypes, clonotypes shared by all four sorted-subset donors had higher generation probabilities. Based on pairwise subsampling, the degree of clonotype sharing among donors was expected to be affected by sequencing depth. Sampling was restricted to blood, and TCR repertoires in tissue are likely to differ from TCR repertoires in blood. The genetic and exposure-history diversity represented was limited by the small number of donors.

TCR CDR3 regions were amplified from genomic DNA by multiplex PCR using the deep immunoSEQ assay. Extracted genomic DNA from each cell subset was spread evenly across all wells of several immunoSEQ 96-well plates, with each plate serving as a replicate. For sorted subsets, approximately 200 ng of genomic DNA, equivalent to about 30,000 T cell genomes, went into each replicate PCR. The purified libraries were quantified using a Qubit 3.0 fluorometer, sized with a Bioanalyzer 2100, and then quantified again using the KAPA Library Quantification kit. Every immunoSEQ 96-well plate was sequenced on a dedicated single-read 150-cycle Illumina NextSeq 550 flow cell. Processing in the source paper ran as follows. Because the immunoSEQ output included only junctional sequences and no quality scores, the filtering could not be the same as the filtering used for full-length reads. Sequences were annotated with PyIR, a Python wrapper for IgBLAST v1.9, and V/J genes and CDR3 were assigned using IMGT germline references. Reads with weak V/J assignments (E-value above 1e-6), missing CDR3, stop codons, out-of-frame junctions, or ambiguous translated residues were removed. V3J clonotypes were defined as sequences sharing the same inferred V gene, J gene, and CDR3 amino acid sequence. The percentage overlap between two repertoires was calculated by dividing the number of shared unique clonotypes by the size of the smaller repertoire. Three approaches were used to assess repertoire richness: RTK rarefaction, the Chao1 estimator, and Recon v2.1 estimates of unobserved clonotypes. Generation probabilities for all TCRbeta clonotypes obtained by the gDNA method from four donors were computed using OLGA. TCRdb obtained this table from immuneACCESS and retained in-frame rearrangements with V and J assigned. These tables miss some clones; where compared with another copy, unresolved V genes account for less than half of the shortfall, and the remainder is unexplained. V and J calls and clone size are as listed in that table; D and trimming were resolved from the DNA. Across this sample there are hundreds of thousands of clones, with roughly 96% seen only once. Of the sample, approximately 0.1% falls within the top ten clones.

The sequence derives from a woman aged 25 to 39 in good health. The chain uses TRBV28 and TRBJ1-1; the D gene cannot be resolved reliably. Sequenced sample: naive CD8+ T cells sorted from blood. What the cell subset or site label conveys for this sample: CD45RA+CCR7+. The CDR3 protein: CASSLLQAEAFF. The DNA is as follows: TGTGCCAGCAGTTTATTACAAGCTGAAGCTTTCTTT.